Below, one T cell receptor beta chain is given with its context. The antigen is undetermined. Germline lookup yields CDR1 SGHNT and CDR2 YENEEA. The length of the CDR3 is 12 residues. The ends were cut back, 5 bases at V and 0 bases at J, with 3 bases in the middle. This record belongs to a study of T cell responses to AZD1222 COVID-19 vaccine. Study-wide background: Second doses were pooled across both intervals (about 4 or about 12 weeks). Study-level points and caveats: Donors were largely white British and mainly female; clonal diversity was possibly underestimated. Repertoires were obtained only post-peak T cell response. Recipients of two AZD1222 doses showed rising Spike-specific TCR breadth and depth.

Profiled with immunoSEQ multiplex PCR; TCRdb holds only in-frame clones, not every one. The sample includes approximately 110,000 clones, roughly 87% of them seen just once. V usage is TRBV11-3 and J usage is TRBJ2-3; no definite D call. Source: peripheral blood, taken on day 0 of AZD1222 vaccination. The sequence derives from an adult in good health. CDR3 protein: CASSRSTDTQYF. The CDR3 DNA reads TGTGCCAGCAGCCGAAGCACAGATACGCAGTATTTT. Full variable domain (remainder filled in from reference TRBV11-3 and TRBJ2-3): EAGVVQSPRYKIIEKKQPVAFWCNPISGHNTLYWYLQNLGQGPELLIRYENEEAVDDSQLPKDRFSAERLKGVDSTLKIQPAELGDSAVYLCASSRSTDTQYFGPGTRLTVL.